A single sample is the source of the 21 T cell receptor beta chains below, sequenced in a study of beta chain features in type 1 diabetes. The sequenced template was cDNA made from the entire isolated RNA. Method: immunoSEQ multiplex PCR; TCRdb's copy keeps in-frame clones and lacks some. The data hold hundreds of thousands of clones, with 17% observed a single time. The sequenced material came from naive CD4+ T cells from blood. The receptors originated from a woman between 18 and 29 years old in good health.

This clone came up a few times. CDR3 in amino acids: CASSTGQEDTYEQFF. DNA for the CDR3: TGTGCCAGCAGTACGGGACAGGAAGATACATATGAGCAGTTCTTC. The genes are TRBV6-5 and TRBJ2-1; 8 bases match TRBD1. Germline CDR1 MNHEY, CDR2 SVGAGI. The CDR3 has 15 residues. Germline trimming cut 5 bases from V and 8 bases from J; bases unmatched to any gene: 11.

The chain uses TRBV25-1 and TRBJ2-2, with TRBD1 identical over 7 bases. CDR1 MGHDK and CDR2 SYGVNS come from the germline V gene. This CDR3 spans 14 amino acids. J gave up 1 base and V 6 bases, and 2 bases lay outside the gene matches. Here the CDR3 DNA reads TGTGCCAGCAGCCGGACAGGGAACACCGGGGAGCTGTTTTTT. Amino acid sequence: CASSRTGNTGELFF.

V usage is TRBV27 and J usage is TRBJ1-3, with D hard to call. CDR1 is MNHEY and CDR2 is SMNVEV in the germline V gene (reference sequence). CDR3 length equals 15 residues. V shed 6 bases and J shed 0 bases, with 12 bases lying between them. The CDR3: CASSPGSLSGNTIYF. The CDR3 DNA reads as TGTGCCAGCAGCCCGGGATCTCTCTCTGGAAACACCATATATTTT.

The gene calls are TRBV6-5 and TRBJ1-4; TRBD1 is a possible D gene (5 bases). The CDR3 has 15 residues. Trimming took off 7 bases at V and 11 bases at J, with 23 bases between the two ends. Germline V CDR1 and CDR2: MNHEY, SVGAGI. This chain's CDR3 is CASIQGQGSDRKLFF. CDR3 DNA sequence: TGTGCCAGCATCCAAGGTCAGGGCAGTGATCGGAAACTGTTTTTT.

The rearrangement joins TRBV11-2 to TRBJ2-5, with 11 bases fitting TRBD2. This CDR3 region has 16 residues. The V segment lost 4 bases and the J segment 1 base; nucleotides outside the gene matches: 5. From germline, CDR1 is SGHAT and CDR2 FQNNGV. CDR3 coding DNA: TGTGCCAGCAGCTCACCGGGACTAGCGGTCCAAGAGACCCAGTACTTC. It yields the protein CASSSPGLAVQETQYF.

The chain combines TRBV5-1 with TRBJ2-1, with D unclear. Trimming pared 1 base from V and 0 bases from J, leaving 11 bases between. Per germline, CDR1 SGHRS and CDR2 YFSETQ. CDR3 length: 16 residues. The CDR3 DNA reads TGCGCCAGCAGCTTGCGACCTCACGACTCCTACAATGAGCAGTTCTTC. Translated: CASSLRPHDSYNEQFF.

The chain carries TRBV10-3 and TRBJ2-5, with D possibly being TRBD1 (7 bases). Germline V gene lookup returns CDR1 ENHRY and CDR2 SYGVKD. Trimming removed 7 bases at V and 2 bases at J, with 23 bases between. The CDR3 is 17 residues long. The CDR3 spells CAIKGRTQGGGQETQYF. The CDR3 DNA reads as TGTGCCATCAAAGGACGGACCCAGGGGGGTGGGCAAGAGACCCAGTACTTC.

This rearrangement joins TRBV10-3 to TRBJ2-3; D gene uncertain. Germline V CDR1 and CDR2: ENHRY, SYGVKD. The V end was cut by 6 bases, the J end by 6 bases, with 13 bases between. The CDR3 extends over 13 amino acids. CDR3 region: CAIRTIQKDTQYF. DNA for the CDR3: TGTGCCATCAGAACGATTCAGAAGGATACGCAGTATTTT.

This clone appeared a few times. The gene calls are TRBV15 and TRBJ2-7; 9 nucleotides agree with TRBD1. V lost 0 bases to trimming and J lost 3 bases; unmatched junction nucleotides: 6. Germline CDR1 is LNHNV and CDR2 is YYDKDF (reference sequence). The length of the CDR3 is 16 residues. The CDR3 here is CATSRDRGQGGYEQYF. The CDR3 nucleotides read TGTGCCACCAGCAGAGATAGGGGACAGGGAGGCTACGAGCAGTACTTC. The variable domain in full, completed from reference TRBV15 and TRBJ2-7, reads DAMVIQNPRYQVTQFGKPVTLSCSQTLNHNVMYWYQQKSSQAPKLLFHYYDKDFNNEADTPDNFQSRRPNTSFCFLDIRSPGLGDTAMYLCATSRDRGQGGYEQYFGPGTRLTVT.

V is TRBV5-1 and J is TRBJ2-3; TRBD2 aligns across 9 bases. CDR3 length: 15 residues. V lost 5 bases to trimming and J lost 3 bases; unmatched junction nucleotides: 7. Germline-derived CDR1 and CDR2 are SGHRS and YFSETQ. The CDR3 sequence is CASSGGGRETDTQYF. The CDR3 DNA follows: TGCGCCAGCAGTGGCGGCGGGAGGGAAACAGATACGCAGTATTTT.

This clone was seen more than once but under ten times. The chain employs TRBV7-9 and TRBJ2-1; a weak D match, TRBD2 (7 bases). This CDR3 is built from 16 residues. V lost 7 bases and J lost 7, with 23 bases in between. Germline CDR1 SEHNR, CDR2 FQNEAQ (reference sequence). The CDR3 protein is CASTRLGGGRGNEQFF. For the CDR3, the DNA is TGTGCCAGCACCCGGCTTGGCGGGGGCAGGGGAAATGAGCAGTTCTTC.

This clone was observed a few times. The rearrangement uses TRBV7-9 and TRBJ1-5; no firm D call. The germline gives CDR1 SEHNR, CDR2 FQNEAQ (reference sequence). The ends were cut back, 6 bases at V and 6 bases at J, with 12 bases in the middle. This CDR3 contains 13 residues. CDR3 amino acids: CASSIGVGQPQHF. In nucleotides, the CDR3 is TGTGCCAGCAGTATTGGGGTCGGTCAGCCCCAGCATTTT. The complete variable domain, with remaining parts taken from reference TRBV7-9 and TRBJ1-5, reads DTGVSQNPRHKITKRGQNVTFRCDPISEHNRLYWYRQTLGQGPEFLTYFQNEAQLEKSRLLSDRFSAERPKGSFSTLEIQRTEQGDSAMYLCASSIGVGQPQHFGDGTRLSIL.

The count of this clone is one. The rearrangement uses TRBV27 and TRBJ2-1; D ambiguous. This CDR3 is built from 12 residues. Germline CDR1 reads MNHEY; CDR2 reads SMNVEV (reference sequence). Trimming stripped 4 bases from V and 10 bases from J, with 11 bases between. CDR3 DNA sequence: TGTGCCAGCAGTTCCTTTGAGCGAGAGCAGTTCTTC. Its translation: CASSSFEREQFF.

V gene TRBV5-1 combines with J gene TRBJ1-1; D gene ambiguous. V lost 0 bases and J lost 0, with 6 bases in between. Germline V gives CDR1 SGHRS, CDR2 YFSETQ. The length of the CDR3 is 14 residues. CDR3 DNA sequence: TGCGCCAGCAGCTTGGACGGAGTGAACACTGAAGCTTTCTTT. Translation: CASSLDGVNTEAFF.

The V call is TRBV7-3, the J call TRBJ2-5, with 9 bases fitting TRBD2. Germline V CDR1 and CDR2: SGHTA, FQGTGA. This CDR3 spans 15 amino acids. After removal of 4 bases from V and 1 base from J, the junction contained 4 bases not matched to a gene. As DNA, the CDR3 is TGTGCCAGCAGCTCAGCGGGAGGACCCCAAGAGACCCAGTACTTC. It yields the protein CASSSAGGPQETQYF. Full variable domain (missing parts from reference TRBV7-3 and TRBJ2-5): GAGVSQTPSNKVTEKGKYVELRCDPISGHTALYWYRQSLGQGPEFLIYFQGTGAADDSGLPNDRFFAVRPEGSVSTLKIQRTERGDSAVYLCASSSAGGPQETQYFGPGTRLLVL.

The J gene is TRBJ2-7, the V gene TRBV19, with 7 positions matching TRBD1. The CDR3 has 14 residues. V lost 5 bases, J lost 4 bases, and 8 bases stayed unmatched. Germline V lookup: CDR1 LNHDA, CDR2 SQIVND (reference sequence). The CDR3: CASSPRQGTYEQYF. In DNA, the CDR3 is TGTGCCAGTAGTCCCCGACAGGGAACTTACGAGCAGTACTTC.

Only a few counts were recorded for this clone. V usage is TRBV5-4 and J usage is TRBJ2-6; no clear D gene. The CDR3 loop spans 16 amino acids. Per the germline V gene, CDR1 is SGHNT and CDR2 is YYREEE (reference sequence). The V gene lost 0 bases and the J gene lost 0 bases, with 7 bases spanning the gap. CDR3 DNA sequence: TGTGCCAGCAGCTTGGCTCGACTCTCTGGGGCCAACGTCCTGACTTTC. Encoded protein: CASSLARLSGANVLTF.

This clone was detected a few times. The rearrangement joins TRBV18 to TRBJ2-5; the D is unclear. The V end lost 6 bases, the J end lost 4 bases, and 12 bases lay between the germline ends. The CDR3 covers 13 residues. The germline V gene encodes CDR1 KGHSH and CDR2 LQKENI. CDR3 in amino acids: CASSPGVVETQYF. CDR3 in DNA: TGTGCCAGCTCCCCAGGCGTGGTAGAGACCCAGTACTTC.

The rearrangement uses TRBV7-2 and TRBJ2-3; maybe TRBD1 (6 bases). CDR3 length equals 16 residues. In germline, CDR1 is SGHTA, CDR2 FQGNSA. With 0 bases removed from V and 2 bases from J, the gap between germline ends came to 12 bases. DNA of the CDR3: TGTGCCAGCAGCTTAGCGGTGGGGGCCTTCACAGATACGCAGTATTTT. Amino acids: CASSLAVGAFTDTQYF.

The rearrangement uses TRBV7-9 and TRBJ2-1; 9 bases agree with TRBD1. The germline gives CDR1 SEHNR, CDR2 FQNEAQ (reference sequence). This CDR3 contains 19 residues. The V segment lost 4 bases and the J segment 0 bases; nucleotides outside the gene matches: 13. The CDR3 reads CASSSLSTGGFPSYNEQFF. The CDR3 DNA reads as TGTGCCAGCAGCTCGTTGTCGACAGGGGGTTTCCCCTCCTACAATGAGCAGTTCTTC.

This chain joins TRBV7-2 and TRBJ2-7; D is ambiguous. V lost 5 bases and J lost 7, with 12 bases in between. Looked up from germline, CDR1 is SGHTA and CDR2 is FQGNSA. The CDR3 is made up of 12 amino acids. CDR3 loop: CASSIPPSEQYF. CDR3 DNA: TGTGCCAGCAGCATACCCCCTAGTGAGCAGTACTTC.